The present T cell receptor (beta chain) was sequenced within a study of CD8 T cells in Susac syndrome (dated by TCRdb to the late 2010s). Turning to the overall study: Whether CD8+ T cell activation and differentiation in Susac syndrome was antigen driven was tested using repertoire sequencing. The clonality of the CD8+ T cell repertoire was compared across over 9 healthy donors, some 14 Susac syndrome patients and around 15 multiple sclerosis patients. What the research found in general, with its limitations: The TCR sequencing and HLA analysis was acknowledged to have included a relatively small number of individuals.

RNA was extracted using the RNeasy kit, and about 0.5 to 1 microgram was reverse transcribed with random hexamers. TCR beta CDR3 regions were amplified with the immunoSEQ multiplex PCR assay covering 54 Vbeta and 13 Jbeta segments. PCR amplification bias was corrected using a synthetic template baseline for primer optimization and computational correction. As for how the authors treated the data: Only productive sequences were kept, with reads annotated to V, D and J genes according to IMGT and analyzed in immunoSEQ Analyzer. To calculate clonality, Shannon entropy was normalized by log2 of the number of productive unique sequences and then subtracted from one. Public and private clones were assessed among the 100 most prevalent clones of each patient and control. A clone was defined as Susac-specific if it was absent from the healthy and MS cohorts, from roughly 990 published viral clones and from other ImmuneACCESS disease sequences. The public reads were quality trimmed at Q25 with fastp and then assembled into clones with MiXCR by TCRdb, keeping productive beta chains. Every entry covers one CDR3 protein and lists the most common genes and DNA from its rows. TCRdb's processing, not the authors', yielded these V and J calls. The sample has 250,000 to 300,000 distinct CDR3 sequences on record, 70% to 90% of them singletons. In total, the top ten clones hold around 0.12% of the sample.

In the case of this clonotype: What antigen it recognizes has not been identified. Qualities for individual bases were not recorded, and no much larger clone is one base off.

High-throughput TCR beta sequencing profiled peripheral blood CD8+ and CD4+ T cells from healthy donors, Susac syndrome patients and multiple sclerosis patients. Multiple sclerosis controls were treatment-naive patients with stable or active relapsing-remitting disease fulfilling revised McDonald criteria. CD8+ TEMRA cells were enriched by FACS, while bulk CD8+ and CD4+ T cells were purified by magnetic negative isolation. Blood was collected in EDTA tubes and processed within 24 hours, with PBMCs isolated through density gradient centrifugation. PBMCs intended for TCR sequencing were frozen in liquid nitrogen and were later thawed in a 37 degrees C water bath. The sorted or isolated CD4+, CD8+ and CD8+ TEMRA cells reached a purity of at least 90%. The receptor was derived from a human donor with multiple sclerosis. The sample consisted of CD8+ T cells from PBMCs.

CDR3 region: CASRLERGLGNQPQHF. The DNA sequence is given as TGTGCAAGTCGCTTAGAGAGGGGTCTGGGCAATCAGCCCCAGCATTTT. The chain is made from TRBV12-2 and TRBJ1-5; whether TRBD1, the table's D call, matches the DNA was not checked. TRBV12-2 is assigned pseudogene status. The CDR3 spans 16 residues, from the cysteine through the phenylalanine. The CDR3 DNA has 48 bases and is translated from base 1.